These T cell receptor beta chains were read from a single sample in a study of cytotoxic CD8 clonotypes in ibrutinib-treated CLL. Using immunoSEQ multiplex PCR, the repertoire was profiled, and TCRdb retains in-frame clones only, with some absent. This sample has fewer than 400,000 clones, with 67% found just once. Sequencing was performed on PBMCs, taken after 36 months of ibrutinib treatment. All receptors come from a human donor with chronic lymphocytic leukemia. Both conserved end residues are part of each CDR3. D genes are given only for firm matches. Not all rows give a size; the values are once, few, many and, for expanded clones, a class.

TRBV19	TRBD1	-	TRBJ1-5	CASRTGQGSGNQPQHF	TGTGCCAGTAGAACCGGACAGGGGAGTGGTAATCAGCCCCAGCATTTT
TRBV4-3	-	-	TRBJ2-1	CASSHRTSYNEQFF	TGCGCCAGCAGCCACCGCACTTCCTACAATGAGCAGTTCTTC
TRBV2	-	-	TRBJ1-1	CASSASNTEAFF	TGTGCCAGTAGTGCCTCGAACACTGAAGCTTTCTTT
TRBV28	-	-	TRBJ2-2	CASSWGSGELFF	TGTGCCAGCAGCTGGGGCTCTGGGGAGCTGTTTTTT
TRBV4-1	-	-	TRBJ2-7	CASSVGPEASYEQYF	TGCGCCAGCAGCGTCGGACCCGAGGCCTCCTACGAGCAGTACTTC
TRBV7-2	-	-	TRBJ1-1	CASSQTPNTEAFF	TGTGCCAGCAGCCAGACACCGAACACTGAAGCTTTCTTT
TRBV29-1	TRBD1	once	TRBJ2-7	CSVEGRQGGYEQYF	TGCAGCGTTGAGGGGCGACAGGGCGGCTACGAGCAGTACTTC
TRBV4-3	TRBD1	few	TRBJ2-1	CASSQRQTGVNEQFF	TGCGCCAGCAGCCAGCGTCAGACAGGGGTCAATGAGCAGTTCTTC
TRBV6-6	-	few	TRBJ1-4	CASSYVGELFF	TGTGCCAGCAGTTACGTCGGGGAACTGTTTTTT
TRBV2	-	many	TRBJ1-6	CASRVPEYNSPLHF	TGTGCCAGCCGCGTACCCGAATATAATTCACCCCTCCACTTT
TRBV28	TRBD2	once	TRBJ2-7	CASSLIGDYQYEQYF	TGTGCCAGCAGTTTAATAGGGGACTACCAATACGAGCAGTACTTC
TRBV6-5	TRBD1	few	TRBJ1-5	CASSSRDSVQPQHF	TGTGCCAGCAGCTCCCGGGACAGTGTTCAGCCCCAGCATTTT
TRBV7-3	-	-	TRBJ2-3	CASSLLRRDGTDTQYF	TGTGCCAGCAGCTTATTGCGCAGGGACGGCACAGATACGCAGTATTTT
TRBV5-4	-	-	TRBJ2-5	CASSLGTERNQETQYF	TGTGCCAGCAGCTTGGGTACTGAGCGGAACCAAGAGACCCAGTACTTC
TRBV28	TRBD2	-	TRBJ2-7	CASRGRENYEQYF	TGTGCCAGCCGCGGGCGGGAGAACTACGAGCAGTACTTC
TRBV4-2	-	-	TRBJ2-5	CASSQAFSPETQYF	TGTGCCAGCAGCCAAGCCTTTAGCCCAGAGACCCAGTACTTC
TRBV4-1	-	-	TRBJ2-2	CASSQERAAGELFF	TGCGCCAGCAGCCAAGAGCGGGCGGCCGGGGAGCTGTTTTTT
TRBV29-1	TRBD2	-	TRBJ2-7	CSVRRGGYEQYF	TGCAGCGTGCGGCGGGGGGGGTACGAGCAGTACTTC
TRBV4-1	-	few	TRBJ1-4	CASSKGGFGEKLFF	TGCGCCAGCAGCAAAGGGGGGTTTGGTGAAAAACTGTTTTTT
TRBV29-1	-	-	TRBJ2-5	CSVAIQGGRETQYF	TGCAGCGTTGCCATCCAGGGGGGCAGGGAGACCCAGTACTTC
TRBV5-4	TRBD1	once	TRBJ2-7	CASSPRTGYYPEQYF	TGTGCCAGCAGCCCCAGGACAGGGTATTACCCCGAGCAGTACTTC
TRBV25-1	TRBD2	-	TRBJ2-5	CASSEYERGETQYF	TGTGCCAGCAGTGAATATGAGCGGGGAGAGACCCAGTACTTC
TRBV7-3	-	few	TRBJ2-1	CASSSMGAGEQFF	TGTGCCAGCAGCTCCATGGGGGCAGGTGAGCAGTTCTTC
TRBV7-3	-	-	TRBJ2-1	CASSFSGNNEQFF	TGTGCCAGCAGCTTCAGCGGAAACAATGAGCAGTTCTTC
TRBV28	-	-	TRBJ2-2	CASSSYPSGELFF	TGTGCCAGCAGCTCTTATCCTAGCGGGGAGCTGTTTTTT
TRBV4-1	TRBD1	few	TRBJ2-1	CASSHTGQPSYNEQFF	TGCGCCAGCAGCCATACGGGACAGCCTTCCTACAATGAGCAGTTCTTC
TRBV6-4	-	-	TRBJ1-5	CASSSDGNSNQPQHF	TGTGCCAGCAGTTCGGACGGGAATAGCAATCAGCCCCAGCATTTT
TRBV28	-	few	TRBJ1-1	CASCGDRRLFEAFF	TGTGCCAGCTGCGGAGACAGGAGATTATTTGAAGCTTTCTTT
TRBV29-1	-	-	TRBJ2-6	CSVLPMNSGANVLTF	TGCAGCGTTCTCCCAATGAACTCTGGGGCCAACGTCCTGACTTTC
TRBV19	-	few	TRBJ1-3	CASSMAGVWRNTIYF	TGTGCCAGTAGTATGGCAGGGGTCTGGCGAAACACCATATATTTT
TRBV2	-	-	TRBJ2-5	CASSEYGGLAQETQYF	TGTGCCAGCAGCGAATACGGGGGGCTAGCACAAGAGACCCAGTACTTC
TRBV10-3	-	-	TRBJ2-6	CAISVARDSGANVLTF	TGTGCCATCAGTGTTGCGAGAGACTCTGGGGCCAACGTCCTGACTTTC
TRBV19	-	-	TRBJ1-2	CASRHNPRWGDQNYGYTF	TGTGCCAGCCGCCATAACCCGAGGTGGGGGGACCAAAATTATGGCTACACCTTC
TRBV4-1	-	few	TRBJ2-1	CASSPQRFSYNEQFF	TGCGCCAGCAGCCCACAGCGATTCTCCTACAATGAGCAGTTCTTC
TRBV27	TRBD2	-	TRBJ2-1	CASRRLAGVMVWEQFF	TGTGCCAGCAGACGGCTAGCGGGAGTAATGGTTTGGGAGCAGTTCTTC